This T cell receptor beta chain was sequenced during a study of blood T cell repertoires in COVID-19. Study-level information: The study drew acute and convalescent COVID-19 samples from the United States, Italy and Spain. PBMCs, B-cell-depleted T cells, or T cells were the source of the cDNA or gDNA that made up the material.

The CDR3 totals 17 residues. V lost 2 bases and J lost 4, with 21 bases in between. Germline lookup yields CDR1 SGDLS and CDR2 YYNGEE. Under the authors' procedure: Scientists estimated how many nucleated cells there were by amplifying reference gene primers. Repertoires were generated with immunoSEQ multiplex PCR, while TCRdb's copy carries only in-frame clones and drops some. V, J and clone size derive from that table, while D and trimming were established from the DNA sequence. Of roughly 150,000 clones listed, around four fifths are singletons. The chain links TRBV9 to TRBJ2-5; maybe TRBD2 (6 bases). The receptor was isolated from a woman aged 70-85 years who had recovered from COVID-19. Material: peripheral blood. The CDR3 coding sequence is TGTGCCAGCAGCGTGGGGGGTGTAATCCAAAGTGGAGAGACCCAGTACTTC. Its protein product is CASSVGGVIQSGETQYF.